This entry features one T cell receptor (beta chain) sequence. Its antigen is unidentified. The data originate from a study of cytomegalovirus exposure and HLA in healthy donors. The study, taken as a whole, reports: Three chains linked to CMV were shown in vitro to be specific for CMV antigens. Cytomegalovirus-associated status was assigned to fewer than 200 TCR beta chains. Many donors shared some public TCRs, even though most TCR sequences were rare.

The CDR3 is made up of 13 amino acids. Looked up from germline, CDR1 is WNHNN and CDR2 is SYGVQD (reference sequence). Trimming shortened V by 5 bases and J by 5 bases, and 12 bases separated the two germline ends. The repertoire was sequenced with immunoSEQ multiplex PCR; TCRdb's copy has only in-frame clones and lacks some. The sample holds over 100,000 clones, nearly 90% seen once. The source is a woman aged 18-29 years in good health and CMV-seronegative. The sequencing sample was made of PBMCs. The chain employs TRBV10-1 and TRBJ1-2, with TRBD1 as a possible D gene (5 bases). The CDR3: CASSSGEGYGYTF. CDR3 DNA: TGCGCCAGCAGTTCGGGAGAGGGGTATGGCTACACCTTC.